This TCR beta chain was obtained from a study of T cell clusters in autoimmune cytopenias. This clonotype ranks as medium-sized (0.01 to 0.1%) in terms of frequency. The CDR3 is made up of 15 amino acids. From germline, CDR1 is SQVTM and CDR2 ANQGSEA. Multiplex touch-down PCR amplified TRB using TRB-A and TRB-B pools in one tube. From the multiplex PCR reads, TCRdb lists one entry per CDR3 protein and no DNA. The sample has some 12,000 distinct CDR3 sequences. Each sample's input was 250 ng genomic DNA, 40,000 or so genome equivalents. The same sample was also used in a study of T cell repertoires in aging, cancer and after chemotherapy. This second study notes: These repertoire data do not allow conclusions about immunological memory after chemotherapy.

The chain is built from TRBV29-1 and TRBJ1-6; TCRdb picks TRBD1, but there is no DNA to check that call. This TCR was recovered from a human donor in good health. The sequenced sample consisted of peripheral blood. The CDR3 is CSVKTSGQGSSPLHF.